Many counts were recorded for the clone carrying this TCR beta chain. This record comes from a study of T cells of healthy individuals. This CDR3 contains 14 residues. The V and J ends lost 1 base and 9 bases, in that order; junction bases with no gene match: 6. Germline CDR1 is MGHRA and CDR2 is YSYEKL. TCRdb ran MiXCR on the 5' RACE reads and lists one entry per CDR3 protein. The data show tens of thousands of distinct CDR3 sequences, with roughly 16% seen just once and less than 6% held by the top ten. The receptor was derived from a human donor in good health. This sequence joins TRBV4-1 and TRBJ2-1; TRBD2 aligns across 7 bases. This CDR3 is CASSQVDWEGEQFF. In nucleotides, the CDR3 is TGCGCCAGCAGCCAAGTCGACTGGGAGGGTGAGCAGTTCTTC.